The 12 T cell receptor beta chains given below trace back to one sample, sequenced in a study of blood T cells in healthy people across ages. A second PCR of about 7 to 12 cycles used a sample-barcoded 5' primer and a J-beta primer mix. TCRdb passed the 5' RACE reads through MiXCR, listing each CDR3 protein once. Of under 800,000 distinct CDR3 sequences in the sample, about 40% were seen once. The sequencing input was blood. All receptors come from a woman between 55 and 75 years old in good health.

This clonotype was counted between two and nine times. The genes are TRBV20-1 and TRBJ1-2; 8 bases match TRBD1. The J segment lost 3 bases and the V segment lost 3 bases, leaving 3 bases of the junction unmatched. This CDR3 has 13 amino acids. CDR1 and CDR2 from the germline V gene are DFQATT and SNEGSKA (reference sequence). CDR3 residues: CSASPGGDYGYTF. The DNA of the CDR3 is TGCAGTGCTAGTCCAGGGGGCGACTATGGCTACACCTTC.

The V gene is TRBV7-3, the J gene TRBJ2-5; TRBD1 agrees at 9 bases. V gave up 4 bases and J gave up 2 bases; unmatched junction bases: 5. This CDR3 is built from 15 residues. Germline CDR1 and CDR2: SGHTA and FQGTGA. The CDR3 here is CASSSTDRGQETQYF. The CDR3 nucleotides read TGTGCCAGCAGCTCAACCGACAGGGGGCAAGAGACCCAGTACTTC.

Only a few counts were recorded for this clonotype. V gene TRBV10-1 combines with J gene TRBJ2-3; D tentatively fits TRBD1 or TRBD2 (6 bases each). Trimming cost V 0 bases and J 10 bases, with 17 bases left between them. Germline CDR1 is WNHNN and CDR2 is SYGVQD (reference sequence). There are 15 residues in the CDR3. The CDR3 DNA is TGCGCCAGCAGTGAGTCGATTCTGGGGGGCGGAGCGCAGTATTTT. Amino acids: CASSESILGGGAQYF.

The gene calls are TRBV15 and TRBJ2-3; D tentatively fits TRBD1 or TRBD2 (5 bases each). The V and J ends lost 5 bases and 0 bases respectively, with 18 bases between them. The CDR3 runs to 17 residues. The germline gives CDR1 LNHNV, CDR2 YYDKDF (reference sequence). DNA for the CDR3: TGTGCCACCAGCGGCCTGGGGGTGGGAGCCAGCACAGATACGCAGTATTTT. This codes for CATSGLGVGASTDTQYF.

The CDR3, as DNA: TGTGCCAGCAGTTACTCCGACCCGGGACACCAGCTTTACGAGCAGTACTTC. This codes for CASSYSDPGHQLYEQYF. The gene calls are TRBV6-5 and TRBJ2-7, with D tentatively TRBD1 (6 bases). The CDR3 totals 17 residues. Between the trimmed V and J ends, which lost 0 bases and 4 bases, there was a span of 19 bases. Germline CDR1 MNHEY, CDR2 SVGAGI.

The chain uses TRBV10-3 and TRBJ2-2; 11 positions match TRBD1. Germline CDR1 ENHRY, CDR2 SYGVKD. The J segment lost 7 bases and the V segment lost 10 bases, leaving 11 bases of the junction unmatched. There are 15 residues in the CDR3. The CDR3 protein is CATYHGQGADGELFF. CDR3 sequence (DNA): TGTGCCACTTACCACGGACAGGGGGCGGACGGGGAGCTGTTTTTT.

Comments on this clonotype: A much larger clone differs by one base, so this may be a read error. The rearrangement links TRBV18 to TRBJ2-1; 10 positions agree with TRBD2. The trim removed 4 bases at V and 5 bases at J, leaving 5 bases unmatched. From germline, CDR1 is KGHSH and CDR2 LQKENI. The CDR3 is 15 amino acids. CDR3 nucleotides: TGTGCCAGCTCACGGACTAGCGGACGGGACAATGAGCAGTTCTTC. Protein sequence: CASSRTSGRDNEQFF. Together with reference TRBV18 and TRBJ2-1, the CDR3 gives the full variable domain: NAGVMQNPRHLVRRRGQEARLRCSPMKGHSHVYWYRQLPEEGLKFMVYLQKENIIDESGMPKERFSAEFPKEGPSILRIQQVVRGDSAAYFCASSRTSGRDNEQFFGPGTRLTVL.

This clonotype was observed a single time. This sequence joins TRBV25-1 and TRBJ2-1, with 11 nucleotides matching TRBD2. The CDR3 totals 16 residues. J gave up 6 bases and V 3 bases, and 7 bases lay outside the gene matches. Germline CDR1 is MGHDK and CDR2 is SYGVNS. As DNA, the CDR3 is TGTGCCAGCAGTGAGCATAGCGGGAGGGAGCTCAATGAGCAGTTCTTC. Protein product: CASSEHSGRELNEQFF.

The V gene is TRBV28, the J gene TRBJ2-3; a weak D match, TRBD2 (6 bases). Germline CDR1 reads MDHEN; CDR2 reads SYDVKM. Trimming removed 4 bases from V and 5 bases from J, with 16 bases in between. The CDR3 totals 15 residues. The CDR3 sequence: CASSSFLAIGDTQYF. CDR3 DNA sequence: TGTGCCAGCAGTTCCTTTCTAGCGATCGGAGATACGCAGTATTTT.

This clonotype was seen at least ten times. The J gene is TRBJ1-1, the V gene TRBV12-3 or TRBV12-4; 7 nucleotides agree with TRBD1. With V trimmed by 4 bases and J by 4 bases, 12 bases remained unmatched. This CDR3 comprises 16 residues. The DNA for the CDR3 is TGTGCCAGCAGTTCTTTGGGTGGACAGGACATCACTGAAGCTTTCTTT. Its translation: CASSSLGGQDITEAFF.

The chain is built from TRBV5-1 and TRBJ2-5; D gene ambiguous. V shed 1 base and J shed 0 bases, with 7 bases lying between them. Germline loops: CDR1 SGHRS, CDR2 YFSETQ. The CDR3 runs 14 residues. CDR3 sequence reads: CASSLRPDQETQYF. In DNA form, the CDR3 reads TGCGCCAGCAGCTTGCGGCCGGACCAAGAGACCCAGTACTTC.

This clonotype was seen only once. This may be a read error: a much more frequent sequence differs by one nucleotide. This sequence joins TRBV5-1 and TRBJ2-1, with a possible D match to TRBD2 (6 bases). Trimming removed 3 bases at V and 6 bases at J, with 16 bases between. The germline V gene has CDR1 SGHRS and CDR2 YFSETQ. This CDR3 region has 15 residues. CDR3 residues: CASSWGETTPNEQFF. The CDR3 region has the DNA TGCGCCAGCAGCTGGGGGGAGACAACTCCCAATGAGCAGTTCTTC. The full variable domain, rest sourced from reference TRBV5-1 and TRBJ2-1, is KAGVTQTPRYLIKTRGQQVTLSCSPISGHRSVSWYQQTPGQGLQFLFEYFSETQRNKGNFPGRFSGRQFSNSRSEMNVSTLELGDSALYLCASSWGETTPNEQFFGPGTRLTVL.